The next 25 T cell receptor beta chains were all read from a single sample in a study of cytomegalovirus exposure and HLA in healthy donors. Researchers ran the PCR with 60 Vbeta and 13 Jbeta primers. Sequenced by immunoSEQ multiplex PCR; TCRdb stores in-frame clones only, minus some. This sample's table has around 140,000 clones. Sequenced material: PBMCs. Receptors originate from a woman between 35 and 50 years old in good health and CMV-seronegative.

The CDR3 nucleotides read TGCGCCATCTCCCTTAATAATAATTCACCCCTCCACTTT. It yields the protein CAISLNNNSPLHF. The V call is TRBV10-1, the J call TRBJ1-6; no reliable D call. Trimming pared 10 bases from V and 5 bases from J, leaving 12 bases between. There are 13 residues in the CDR3. Germline V CDR1 and CDR2: WNHNN, SYGVQD (reference sequence).

V gene TRBV7-2 combines with J gene TRBJ1-5; TRBD1 is a possible D gene (6 bases). The CDR3 runs 12 residues. Deletions cut 6 bases from V and 11 bases from J, with 14 bases between. The V gene's germline CDR1 is SGHTA and CDR2 FQGNSA. CDR3 sequence: CASSTTGSAQHF. The CDR3 region has the DNA TGTGCCAGCAGTACCACAGGGTCGGCCCAGCATTTT.

This chain uses TRBV5-1 with TRBJ1-2, with D unresolved. V was trimmed by 5 bases and J by 1 base, leaving 12 bases between them. The CDR3 spans 14 residues. Per the germline V gene, CDR1 is SGHRS and CDR2 is YFSETQ. DNA for the CDR3: TGCGCCAGCAGTCCCCCCAGGTTTAACTATGGCTACACCTTC. Its protein is CASSPPRFNYGYTF.

The rearrangement joins TRBV27 to TRBJ1-1, with D possibly TRBD1 on 6 matching bases. The CDR3 length is 15 residues. V lost 1 base and J 4 bases, leaving 13 bases between the germline ends. CDR1 is MNHEY, CDR2 SMNVEV, per germline (reference sequence). The DNA for the CDR3 is TGTGCCAGCAGTTTATTGGGTTCCAGGGGCACTGAAGCTTTCTTT. Translation: CASSLLGSRGTEAFF.

This chain uses TRBV7-9 with TRBJ1-2, with 7 positions matching TRBD1. The CDR3 length is 15 residues. Germline values: CDR1 SEHNR, CDR2 FQNEAQ (reference sequence). The trim removed 5 bases at V and 2 bases at J, leaving 8 bases unmatched. CDR3 region: CASSTWDSANYGYTF. In DNA form, the CDR3 reads TGTGCCAGCAGCACTTGGGACAGCGCGAACTATGGCTACACCTTC.

The CDR3 reads CASSVYVREKLFF. The CDR3 DNA sequence: TGTGCCAGCAGCGTATATGTGCGGGAAAAACTGTTTTTT. This chain links TRBV9 with TRBJ1-4; D uncertain. With 1 base removed from V and 8 bases from J, the gap between germline ends came to 9 bases. The germline gives CDR1 SGDLS, CDR2 YYNGEE. CDR3 size: 13 residues.

This chain links TRBV6-5 with TRBJ2-1, with 11 bases lining up with TRBD1. The CDR3 is 16 residues long. Germline CDR1 is MNHEY and CDR2 is SVGAGI. J was trimmed by 8 bases and V by 2 bases; bases with no gene match: 8. The CDR3 sequence is CASSYPGQGAGDEQFF. The CDR3 DNA follows: TGTGCCAGCAGTTACCCCGGACAGGGGGCCGGTGATGAGCAGTTCTTC.

J is TRBJ1-2 and V is TRBV5-4, with D possibly being TRBD1 (5 bases). V shed 0 bases and J shed 3 bases, with 6 bases lying between them. This CDR3 contains 13 residues. The germline gives CDR1 SGHNT, CDR2 YYREEE (reference sequence). CDR3 in DNA: TGTGCCAGCAGCTTGGGACAGCACTATGGCTACACCTTC. As protein: CASSLGQHYGYTF.

CDR3 region: CASSFGQGTGELFF. CDR3 bases: TGTGCCAGCAGCTTCGGACAGGGGACCGGGGAGCTGTTTTTT. The V and J genes are TRBV7-8 and TRBJ2-2; the match to TRBD1 covers 9 bases. CDR3 length: 14 amino acids. Germline CDR1 reads SGHVS; CDR2 reads FQNEAQ. Trimming cost V 3 bases and J 5 bases; bases outside gene matches: 1.

This chain joins TRBV5-1 and TRBJ1-1, with 11 bases that match TRBD1. Germline assignment: CDR1 SGHRS and CDR2 YFSETQ. The J segment lost 1 base and the V segment lost 0 bases, leaving 2 bases of the junction unmatched. The CDR3 contains 16 residues. CDR3 coding DNA: TGCGCCAGCAGCTTGGGGACAGGGGGCGCGAACACTGAAGCTTTCTTT. Encoded protein: CASSLGTGGANTEAFF.

The chain recombines TRBV5-1 with TRBJ1-5, with D maybe TRBD1 (5 bases). The V end lost 9 bases, the J end lost 1 base, and 23 bases lay between the germline ends. The germline CDR1 and CDR2 sequences are SGHRS and YFSETQ. The CDR3 spans 17 residues. The DNA for the CDR3 is TGCGCCACTTGCGGGGGGGGGAGAGAGGAAAGCAATCAGCCCCAGCATTTT. Its protein is CATCGGGREESNQPQHF.

The V and J genes are TRBV6-5 and TRBJ1-1, with 9 bases matching TRBD1. The CDR3 spans 14 residues. V shed 6 bases and J 5 bases; nucleotides not matched to a gene: 7. CDR1 and CDR2 from the germline V gene are MNHEY and SVGAGI. CDR3 region: CASRDRDRATEAFF. In DNA, the CDR3 is TGTGCCAGCAGGGACCGGGACAGGGCTACTGAAGCTTTCTTT.

This chain connects TRBV10-3 to TRBJ1-2; possible D gene TRBD1, 5 bases. The length of the CDR3 is 15 residues. Trimming pared 4 bases from V and 2 bases from J, leaving 14 bases between. Germline V gene data show CDR1 as ENHRY and CDR2 as SYGVKD. CDR3 region: CAISGGGSENYGYTF. CDR3 bases: TGTGCCATCAGTGGGGGGGGAAGTGAAAACTATGGCTACACCTTC.

This chain connects TRBV28 to TRBJ2-2, with TRBD2 as a possible D gene (5 bases). The CDR3 has 15 residues. The V and J ends lost 1 base and 2 bases respectively, with 8 bases between them. Germline V gene lookup returns CDR1 MDHEN and CDR2 SYDVKM. The CDR3 is CASSLYAGNTGELFF. As DNA, the CDR3 is TGTGCCAGCAGTTTATACGCGGGCAACACCGGGGAGCTGTTTTTT. Supplemented by reference TRBV28 and TRBJ2-2, the full variable domain reads DVKVTQSSRYLVKRTGEKVFLECVQDMDHENMFWYRQDPGLGLRLIYFSYDVKMKEKGDIPEGYSVSREKKERFSLILESASTNQTSMYLCASSLYAGNTGELFFGEGSRLTVL.

The chain couples TRBV4-1 to TRBJ1-2, with D maybe TRBD1 (5 bases). V dropped 4 bases and J dropped 0 bases, with 9 bases sitting between them. CDR1 is MGHRA and CDR2 is YSYEKL in the germline V gene. The CDR3 loop spans 14 amino acids. The CDR3 region has the DNA TGCGCCAGCAGCCCCGGGACTCCTAACTATGGCTACACCTTC. Protein sequence: CASSPGTPNYGYTF.

This chain links TRBV9 with TRBJ1-1; D call uncertain. Germline loops: CDR1 SGDLS, CDR2 YYNGEE. With 3 bases removed from V and 5 bases from J, the gap between germline ends came to 17 bases. The CDR3 is 15 amino acids. In nucleotides, the CDR3 is TGTGCCAGCAGCGCCGCGGGTAGCGGGGAAACTGAAGCTTTCTTT. As protein: CASSAAGSGETEAFF.

This rearrangement joins TRBV5-6 to TRBJ1-5; 10 bases match TRBD1. Germline CDR1 reads SGHDT; CDR2 reads YYEEEE. The CDR3 runs to 15 residues. V dropped 1 base and J dropped 4; count of bases not matched to a gene: 2. CDR3 sequence reads: CASSLWTGGNQPQHF. CDR3 in DNA: TGTGCCAGCAGCTTGTGGACAGGGGGGAATCAGCCCCAGCATTTT. Looking up the rest from reference TRBV5-6 and TRBJ1-5 gives the full variable domain: DAGVTQSPTHLIKTRGQQVTLRCSPKSGHDTVSWYQQALGQGPQFIFQYYEEEERQRGNFPDRFSGHQFPNYSSELNVNALLLGDSALYLCASSLWTGGNQPQHFGDGTRLSIL.

This chain uses TRBV7-9 with TRBJ2-3, with 7 bases matching TRBD2. V lost 2 bases, J lost 6 bases, and 8 bases stayed unmatched. The CDR3 is made up of 15 amino acids. Germline assignment: CDR1 SEHNR and CDR2 FQNEAQ (reference sequence). As DNA, the CDR3 is TGTGCCAGCAGCTTAAGTTCTGCCGGGGGGGATACGCAGTATTTT. Protein: CASSLSSAGGDTQYF. Complete variable domain (other parts from reference TRBV7-9 and TRBJ2-3): DTGVSQNPRHKITKRGQNVTFRCDPISEHNRLYWYRQTLGQGPEFLTYFQNEAQLEKSRLLSDRFSAERPKGSFSTLEIQRTEQGDSAMYLCASSLSSAGGDTQYFGPGTRLTVL.

The J gene is TRBJ2-7, the V gene TRBV6-1; D not resolved. The CDR3 length is 13 residues. V was shortened by 3 bases and J by 3 bases, with 9 bases between the two germline ends. Looked up from germline, CDR1 is MNHNS and CDR2 is SASEGT. The CDR3 here is CASSEFINYEQYV. In DNA form, the CDR3 reads TGTGCCAGCAGTGAGTTTATCAACTACGAGCAGTACGTC.

The V call is TRBV7-2, the J call TRBJ2-2; D is perhaps TRBD1 (5 bases). The CDR3 consists of 14 residues. Germline V gives CDR1 SGHTA, CDR2 FQGNSA. Trimming took 5 bases from V and 1 from J, leaving 8 bases between them. The DNA for the CDR3 is TGTGCCAGCAGCAAAGACAGGAACACCGGGGAGCTGTTTTTT. Translation: CASSKDRNTGELFF.

V and J are TRBV29-1 and TRBJ2-7; 10 bases fit TRBD1. Germline V lookup: CDR1 SQVTM, CDR2 ANQGSEA. Losses at the gene ends were 8 bases for V and 7 bases for J; bases not matched to a gene: 5. The length of the CDR3 is 11 residues. In DNA, the CDR3 is TGCAGCATGGGACAGGGGTCGGAGCAGTACTTC. This sequence encodes CSMGQGSEQYF.

V gene TRBV6-1 combines with J gene TRBJ2-7; TRBD2 agrees at 8 bases. This CDR3 spans 13 amino acids. The V gene's germline CDR1 is MNHNS and CDR2 SASEGT. V was clipped by 4 bases and J by 6 bases; unmatched bases: 5. CDR3 coding DNA: TGTGCCAGCAGTGCCAGCGGGGGTGGCGAGCAGTACGTC. Protein: CASSASGGGEQYV.

The V call is TRBV7-3, the J call TRBJ1-1; D remains ambiguous. The ends were cut back, 0 bases at V and 2 bases at J, with 7 bases in the middle. The CDR3 consists of 14 residues. Germline lookup yields CDR1 SGHTA and CDR2 FQGTGA. The CDR3 DNA follows: TGTGCCAGCAGCTTAACCGGGGAAAACACTGAAGCTTTCTTT. As protein: CASSLTGENTEAFF.

The V and J genes are TRBV19 and TRBJ2-3; D uncertain. V dropped 3 bases and J dropped 2 bases, with 9 bases sitting between them. Germline V gene sequence: CDR1 LNHDA, CDR2 SQIVND (reference sequence). This CDR3 region has 14 residues. The CDR3 loop reads CASSMRSSTDTQYF. The CDR3 DNA reads TGTGCCAGTAGTATGAGGTCCTCCACAGATACGCAGTATTTT.

This rearrangement joins TRBV7-2 to TRBJ1-5; maybe TRBD1 (5 bases). Trimming shortened V by 5 bases and J by 2 bases, and 13 bases separated the two germline ends. The CDR3 consists of 15 residues. Germline CDR1 reads SGHTA; CDR2 reads FQGNSA. The CDR3 region is CASSPMGGGNQPQHF. The CDR3, as DNA: TGTGCCAGCAGCCCTATGGGGGGAGGCAATCAGCCCCAGCATTTT.